What follows are 3 T cell receptor beta chains derived from one specimen sequenced in a study of cytomegalovirus exposure and HLA in healthy donors. In the PCR, 60 Vbeta and 13 Jbeta primers were used. The data were produced by immunoSEQ multiplex PCR, yet TCRdb's version contains in-frame clones alone and is incomplete. This table has about 120,000 clones, approximately 15% appearing once. Source material: PBMCs. These receptors were obtained from a woman younger than 35 in good health and CMV-seronegative.

This clone was counted only a few times. The chain has TRBV5-1 and TRBJ2-7, with TRBD1 matching over 7 bases. The CDR3 contains 12 residues. Per the germline V gene, CDR1 is SGHRS and CDR2 is YFSETQ. V trimming: 5 bases; J trimming: 4 bases; junction bases outside the gene matches: 3. The CDR3 sequence: CASRQGVYEQYF. The CDR3 bases are TGCGCCAGCAGGCAGGGGGTTTACGAGCAGTACTTC.

The rearrangement links TRBV28 to TRBJ2-7; 8 bases are shared with TRBD1. The CDR3 spans 16 residues. The V segment lost 5 bases and the J segment 5 bases; nucleotides outside the gene matches: 14. Per the germline V gene, CDR1 is MDHEN and CDR2 is SYDVKM. CDR3 bases: TGTGCCAGCAGTCCCCCTCGGCCAGGGGGCGGGGACGAGCAGTACTTC. This translates into CASSPPRPGGGDEQYF. The full variable domain, in which reference TRBV28 and TRBJ2-7 provide the parts outside the CDR3, is DVKVTQSSRYLVKRTGEKVFLECVQDMDHENMFWYRQDPGLGLRLIYFSYDVKMKEKGDIPEGYSVSREKKERFSLILESASTNQTSMYLCASSPPRPGGGDEQYFGPGTRLTVT.

The chain carries TRBV6-1 and TRBJ1-5; D is undetermined. The germline gives CDR1 MNHNS, CDR2 SASEGT. The CDR3 length is 16 residues. Trimming took off 4 bases at V and 4 bases at J, with 17 bases between the two ends. The CDR3 protein is CASSGGLAGGNQPQHF. The CDR3 DNA is TGTGCCAGCAGTGGTGGGCTGGCGGGAGGAAATCAGCCCCAGCATTTT.